This entry lists 32 T cell receptor beta chains sequenced from one sample in a study of shared clonotypes between healthy human individuals. Sequencing was performed with immunoSEQ multiplex PCR; in TCRdb, only in-frame clones are kept and a portion is missing. The top ten clones hold 0.13% of a sample with 2 million to 2.5 million clones, almost 96% of them seen once. Specimen: naive CD4+ T cells sorted from blood. Subset in this sample: CD45RA+ positively selected. The source is a man between 18 and 35 years old in good health.

The V call is TRBV5-8, the J call TRBJ1-1, with 8 nucleotides matching TRBD1. V shed 3 bases, J shed 0 bases, and the junction held 4 bases outside the gene matches. There are 15 residues in the CDR3. Germline CDR1 reads SGHTS; CDR2 reads YDEGEE. The CDR3 sequence is CASSWGDRLNTEAFF. For the CDR3, the DNA is TGTGCCAGCAGCTGGGGGGACAGGCTGAACACTGAAGCTTTCTTT.

This chain connects TRBV5-6 to TRBJ2-3; no definite D call. The CDR3 contains 15 residues. Trimming left V 0 bases short and J 2 bases short, with 10 bases between. The germline V gene encodes CDR1 SGHDT and CDR2 YYEEEE. CDR3 in amino acids: CASSLGPAATDTQYF. The CDR3 DNA sequence: TGTGCCAGCAGCTTGGGCCCGGCAGCCACAGATACGCAGTATTTT.

This chain joins TRBV28 and TRBJ1-4; no clear D gene. V was shortened by 3 bases and J by 10 bases, with 12 bases between the two germline ends. The CDR3 loop spans 13 amino acids. Germline values: CDR1 MDHEN, CDR2 SYDVKM. In DNA, the CDR3 is TGTGCCAGCAGTTTCCCGAGACACGGAAAACTGTTTTTT. Translating gives CASSFPRHGKLFF.

In its sample, this clone was seen once. The V call is TRBV9, the J call TRBJ1-2; 7 bases match TRBD1. The V gene end was trimmed by 0 bases and the J gene end by 0 bases; junction bases not matched to a gene: 5. This CDR3 comprises 16 residues. Germline CDR1 SGDLS, CDR2 YYNGEE. The CDR3 nucleotides read TGTGCCAGCAGCGTAGCTCCGGGACAGCCTAACTATGGCTACACCTTC. The encoded protein is CASSVAPGQPNYGYTF.

This clone was seen only once. The rearrangement joins TRBV4-3 to TRBJ1-1; 8 nucleotides match TRBD1. This CDR3 is 15 amino acids long. The germline V gene has CDR1 LGHNA and CDR2 YSLEER. J lost 4 bases, V lost 2 bases, and 6 bases had no gene match. CDR3 loop: CASSQPTGVATEAFF. In DNA, the CDR3 is TGCGCCAGCAGCCAACCGACAGGGGTCGCCACTGAAGCTTTCTTT.

The V call is TRBV4-1, the J call TRBJ2-3; TRBD2 matches 7 bases. CDR1 is MGHRA and CDR2 is YSYEKL in the germline V gene. Trimming at V came to 4 bases and at J to 0 bases, leaving 7 bases not matched to a gene. The CDR3 is 16 residues long. This CDR3 is CASSRQSGGSTDTQYF. For the CDR3, the DNA is TGCGCCAGCAGCCGCCAATCGGGGGGTAGCACAGATACGCAGTATTTT.

About this clone: This CDR3 is also generated by other DNA sequences in the sample. The chain couples TRBV5-1 to TRBJ2-7; D remains ambiguous. V lost 0 bases, J lost 1 base, and 5 bases lay in between. CDR1 is SGHRS, CDR2 YFSETQ, per germline. The CDR3 covers 13 residues. This chain's CDR3 is CASSLDLSYEQYF. In DNA, the CDR3 is TGCGCCAGCAGCTTGGACCTATCCTACGAGCAGTACTTC. The entire variable domain, with the rest obtained from reference TRBV5-1 and TRBJ2-7, is as follows: KAGVTQTPRYLIKTRGQQVTLSCSPISGHRSVSWYQQTPGQGLQFLFEYFSETQRNKGNFPGRFSGRQFSNSRSEMNVSTLELGDSALYLCASSLDLSYEQYFGPGTRLTVT.

This clone has a single count. The V call is TRBV7-6, the J call TRBJ2-2, with D tentatively TRBD1 (5 bases). There are 13 residues in the CDR3. V lost 4 bases, J lost 7 bases, and 10 bases lay in between. The germline CDR1 and CDR2 sequences are SGHVS and FNYEAQ. The CDR3 here is CASSYDSFGELFF. The DNA for the CDR3 is TGTGCCAGCAGCTACGACAGCTTCGGGGAGCTGTTTTTT.

The genes are TRBV9 and TRBJ2-1; 11 bases fit TRBD2. The CDR3 contains 16 residues. Germline CDR1 is SGDLS and CDR2 is YYNGEE. V was clipped by 4 bases and J by 3 bases; unmatched bases: 6. The CDR3 region has the DNA TGTGCCAGCAGCCCACTAGCGGGGGTTGTCTACAATGAGCAGTTCTTC. This translates into CASSPLAGVVYNEQFF. The whole variable domain, remainder taken from reference TRBV9 and TRBJ2-1, is DSGVTQTPKHLITATGQRVTLRCSPRSGDLSVYWYQQSLDQGLQFLIQYYNGEERAKGNILERFSAQQFPDLHSELNLSSLELGDSALYFCASSPLAGVVYNEQFFGPGTRLTVL.

V gene TRBV9 combines with J gene TRBJ2-5; D is undetermined. This CDR3 spans 14 amino acids. Trimming removed 0 bases at V and 0 bases at J, with 6 bases between. CDR1 is SGDLS and CDR2 is YYNGEE in the germline V gene. CDR3 DNA sequence: TGTGCCAGCAGCGTAGCCGAGTACCAAGAGACCCAGTACTTC. Protein: CASSVAEYQETQYF.

The CDR3 coding sequence is TGTGCCAGGGACAGGGAAAGCTCAGATACGCAGTATTTT. This gives the protein CARDRESSDTQYF. The J gene is TRBJ2-3, the V gene TRBV30, with 9 bases matching TRBD1. This CDR3 contains 13 residues. Germline trimming cut 8 bases from V and 4 bases from J; bases unmatched to any gene: 7. CDR1 and CDR2 (germline): GTSNPN, SVGIG (reference sequence).

This chain links TRBV11-2 with TRBJ1-5; no clear D gene. Trimming removed 9 bases from V and 0 bases from J, with 15 bases in between. The CDR3 loop spans 15 amino acids. Germline V gives CDR1 SGHAT, CDR2 FQNNGV. CDR3 loop: CASSDSIYSNQPQHF. The CDR3 nucleotides read TGTGCCAGTTCTGACTCAATTTATAGCAATCAGCCCCAGCATTTT.

V is TRBV18 and J is TRBJ1-1; tentative D call: TRBD1 (6 bases). V lost 3 bases to trimming and J lost 2 bases, with 13 bases between them. Germline CDR1 and CDR2: KGHSH and LQKENI. The CDR3 length is 15 residues. The CDR3: CASSPGQSSNTEAFF. In DNA form, the CDR3 reads TGTGCCAGCTCACCTGGACAGTCGAGCAACACTGAAGCTTTCTTT.

As regards this clone: This same CDR3 is encoded by further DNA sequences in the sample. The V gene is TRBV19, the J gene TRBJ2-5; a weak D match, TRBD1 (6 bases). V gave up 4 bases and J gave up 3 bases, with 9 bases separating them. Per the germline V gene, CDR1 is LNHDA and CDR2 is SQIVND (reference sequence). This CDR3 is 13 amino acids long. CDR3 amino acids: CASSKNREETQYF. Here the CDR3 DNA reads TGTGCCAGTAGTAAGAACAGGGAAGAGACCCAGTACTTC. Full variable domain (missing parts from reference TRBV19 and TRBJ2-5): DGGITQSPKYLFRKEGQNVTLSCEQNLNHDAMYWYRQDPGQGLRLIYYSQIVNDFQKGDIAEGYSVSREKKESFPLTVTSAQKNPTAFYLCASSKNREETQYFGPGTRLLVL.

This clone was observed once. The V and J genes are TRBV28 and TRBJ2-1; 9 bases align to TRBD2. Germline CDR1 and CDR2: MDHEN and SYDVKM. Trimming removed 8 bases from V and 7 bases from J; junction bases left unmatched: 12. The CDR3 length is 15 residues. The CDR3 DNA reads TGTGCCAGCCTGAGTAGGCGGGGGGGCCGGAATGAGCAGTTCTTC. It yields the protein CASLSRRGGRNEQFF.

The V gene is TRBV5-8, the J gene TRBJ1-1, with D unresolved. CDR1 and CDR2 (germline): SGHTS, YDEGEE. This CDR3 contains 12 residues. The V end lost 0 bases, the J end lost 7 bases, and 7 bases lay between the germline ends. CDR3 sequence: CASSLVGGEAFF. The CDR3 DNA is TGTGCCAGCAGCTTGGTTGGAGGTGAAGCTTTCTTT.

This clone was seen a single time. This chain connects TRBV7-2 to TRBJ2-6; 8 bases agree with TRBD2. Germline V gene data show CDR1 as SGHTA and CDR2 as FQGNSA. This CDR3 comprises 17 residues. Unmatched junction bases numbered 8, after V lost 4 bases and J lost 3 bases. The CDR3 coding sequence is TGTGCCAGCAGCTCATCGCGGGGGGCGCTTGGGGCCAACGTCCTGACTTTC. This gives the protein CASSSSRGALGANVLTF.

The J gene is TRBJ2-1, the V gene TRBV15; 13 nucleotides line up with TRBD2. V lost 2 bases and J lost 8; bases outside the gene matches: 9. The CDR3 runs to 17 residues. Germline assignment: CDR1 LNHNV and CDR2 YYDKDF (reference sequence). The CDR3 region is CATSRTLLAGGPDEQFF. Here the CDR3 DNA reads TGTGCCACCAGCAGAACCTTACTAGCGGGAGGGCCCGATGAGCAGTTCTTC.

The CDR3 DNA follows: TGTGCCAGCAGCTTAATGTTTGTGGTGAACACTGAAGCTTTCTTT. Its translation: CASSLMFVVNTEAFF. This chain connects TRBV7-2 to TRBJ1-1, with unresolved D. V was clipped by 2 bases and J by 0 bases, with 10 bases between them. CDR1 is SGHTA, CDR2 FQGNSA, per germline. The CDR3 has 15 amino acids.

The chain is built from TRBV5-1 and TRBJ1-2; 12 bases fit TRBD1. Germline V lookup: CDR1 SGHRS, CDR2 YFSETQ. The CDR3 extends over 16 amino acids. Trimming cost V 4 bases and J 5 bases; bases outside gene matches: 9. The CDR3 bases are TGCGCCAGCAGCCCTCGGGGGACAGGGGGCCTTTATGGCTACACCTTC. Protein: CASSPRGTGGLYGYTF.

The J gene is TRBJ2-3, the V gene TRBV6-6; D gene unclear. From germline, CDR1 is MNHNY and CDR2 SVGAGI (reference sequence). V shed 10 bases and J shed 2 bases, with 13 bases lying between them. The CDR3 sequence is 13 residues long. CDR3 sequence: CATHRGNTDTQYF. CDR3 coding DNA: TGTGCCACCCATAGAGGAAACACAGATACGCAGTATTTT.

The chain combines TRBV4-1 with TRBJ1-3; D not resolved. With 2 bases removed from V and 4 bases from J, the gap between germline ends came to 6 bases. The germline CDR1 and CDR2 sequences are MGHRA and YSYEKL. CDR3 length: 13 amino acids. The CDR3 region is CASSQLPGNTIYF. The CDR3 DNA sequence: TGCGCCAGCAGCCAATTGCCCGGAAACACCATATATTTT.

V gene TRBV5-1 combines with J gene TRBJ2-6; a possible D gene is TRBD1 (5 bases). V was trimmed by 1 base and J by 2 bases, leaving 7 bases between them. The CDR3 has 15 amino acids. Germline CDR1 and CDR2: SGHRS and YFSETQ. The CDR3 sequence: CASSLRGTGANVLTF. In DNA form, the CDR3 reads TGCGCCAGCAGCTTGAGGGGAACTGGGGCCAACGTCCTGACTTTC.

This clone occurred once. CDR3 sequence: CASSPGLAGGMYEQYF. CDR3 nucleotides: TGCGCCAGCAGCCCGGGACTAGCGGGGGGTATGTACGAGCAGTACTTC. The V call is TRBV5-1, the J call TRBJ2-7; 15 bases fit TRBD2. V lost 4 bases and J lost 4; bases outside the gene matches: 6. CDR1 and CDR2 (germline): SGHRS, YFSETQ. This CDR3 is 16 amino acids long.

CDR3 in DNA: TGTGCCAGCTCACCCGGGACAGGGGTGAACTATGGCTACACCTTC. This gives the protein CASSPGTGVNYGYTF. The chain has TRBV18 and TRBJ1-2; 10 bases agree with TRBD1. This CDR3 spans 15 amino acids. J lost 2 bases, V lost 3 bases, and 3 bases had no gene match. The germline CDR1 and CDR2 sequences are KGHSH and LQKENI.

The chain recombines TRBV2 with TRBJ2-6; weak D call: TRBD2 (6 bases). CDR1 and CDR2 (germline): SNHLY, FYNNEI. V was trimmed by 1 base and J by 2 bases, leaving 6 bases between them. The CDR3 is made up of 15 amino acids. The CDR3 is CASSEGGAGANVLTF. The CDR3, as DNA: TGTGCCAGCAGTGAAGGGGGGGCTGGGGCCAACGTCCTGACTTTC.

The V gene is TRBV6-6, the J gene TRBJ2-7, with 9 bases identical to TRBD1. This CDR3 spans 15 amino acids. V lost 2 bases, J lost 7 bases, and 9 bases stayed unmatched. The germline V gene has CDR1 MNHNY and CDR2 SVGAGI (reference sequence). The CDR3 here is CASSYTTGGRSEQYF. The DNA of the CDR3 is TGTGCCAGCAGTTACACGACAGGGGGTCGGAGTGAGCAGTACTTC.

Here the CDR3 DNA reads TGCGCCAGCAGCTTGGATGCTAGCGGGACCTCCTACGAGCAGTACTTC. As protein: CASSLDASGTSYEQYF. The chain is built from TRBV5-1 and TRBJ2-7; 9 bases map to TRBD2. The CDR3 extends over 16 amino acids. Trimming removed 0 bases from V and 0 bases from J; junction bases left unmatched: 4. Germline CDR1 is SGHRS and CDR2 is YFSETQ.

V usage is TRBV5-6 and J usage is TRBJ2-1; 8 nucleotides agree with TRBD2. Trimming cost V 5 bases and J 9 bases; bases outside gene matches: 10. The CDR3 runs 14 residues. CDR1 SGHDT and CDR2 YYEEEE come from the germline V gene. CDR3 in amino acids: CASSTGTSNGEQFF. The CDR3 DNA reads as TGTGCCAGCAGTACCGGGACTAGTAATGGTGAGCAGTTCTTC.

The V gene is TRBV7-8, the J gene TRBJ2-3, with D uncertain. The germline V and J ends were trimmed by 5 bases and 2 bases, with 8 bases remaining between them. Germline assignment: CDR1 SGHVS and CDR2 FQNEAQ. The length of the CDR3 is 13 residues. The CDR3: CASSNVATDTQYF. CDR3 nucleotide sequence: TGTGCCAGCAGCAACGTTGCCACAGATACGCAGTATTTT.

The V and J genes are TRBV10-2 and TRBJ2-5; 7 nucleotides match TRBD1. V lost 4 bases, J lost 2 bases, and 1 base stayed unmatched. The CDR3 runs to 13 residues. Per germline, CDR1 WSHSY and CDR2 SAAADI. The CDR3 DNA reads TGCGCCAGCAGTGTGACAGGGCAAGAGACCCAGTACTTC. Its protein product is CASSVTGQETQYF.

Note on this clone: At the DNA level, this CDR3 is encoded by other sequences in the same sample as well. The rearrangement links TRBV28 to TRBJ1-1; 8 bases fit TRBD1. V gave up 5 bases and J gave up 0 bases; unmatched junction bases: 2. The CDR3 is 14 residues long. Germline V lookup: CDR1 MDHEN, CDR2 SYDVKM. The CDR3 DNA sequence: TGTGCCAGCAGTCGGACAGGGATGAACACTGAAGCTTTCTTT. Amino acid sequence: CASSRTGMNTEAFF.